The 18 T cell receptor beta chains presented below share a single source sample, sequenced in a study of T cells after yellow fever vaccination. One entry per CDR3 protein results from TCRdb running MiXCR on the 5' RACE reads. Among about 360,000 distinct CDR3 sequences listed, more than 5.5% were seen once. The input for sequencing was PBMCs, taken 5 days after the yellow fever booster vaccination. The receptors come from a young man who received the YFV17D yellow fever vaccine.

This clonotype showed up just a few times. The chain couples TRBV7-8 to TRBJ2-3, with 9 bases lining up with TRBD1. Losses at the gene ends were 6 bases for V and 1 base for J; bases not matched to a gene: 8. The CDR3 consists of 16 residues. Germline V gene sequence: CDR1 SGHVS, CDR2 FQNEAQ. This CDR3 reads CASSLTGGPRTDTQYF. CDR3 nucleotide sequence: TGTGCCAGCAGTCTGACAGGGGGGCCCCGCACAGATACGCAGTATTTT.

Ten or more counts support this clonotype. The chain joins TRBV29-1 to TRBJ1-1; D might be TRBD1 (6 bases). The V end lost 6 bases, the J end lost 4 bases, and 12 bases lay between the germline ends. This CDR3 has 12 amino acids. Germline lookup yields CDR1 SQVTM and CDR2 ANQGSEA. The CDR3 here is CSVVPGATEAFF. The CDR3 DNA sequence: TGCAGCGTAGTTCCGGGGGCCACTGAAGCTTTCTTT.

This clonotype was seen ten or more times. This chain uses TRBV4-3 with TRBJ2-7, with a tentative D call TRBD2 (6 bases). The CDR3 consists of 15 residues. V dropped 4 bases and J dropped 3 bases, with 16 bases sitting between them. Germline CDR1 is LGHNA and CDR2 is YSLEER. CDR3 nucleotides: TGCGCCAGCAGCCCGGCCCTGCCGCGGGACTACGAGCAGTACTTC. This gives the protein CASSPALPRDYEQYF.

This chain joins TRBV30 and TRBJ1-2, with no clear D. V was shortened by 0 bases and J by 2 bases, with 4 bases between the two germline ends. Germline V CDR1 and CDR2: GTSNPN, SVGIG (reference sequence). The CDR3 has 12 residues. Here the CDR3 reads CAWSVSNYGYTF. The CDR3, as DNA: TGTGCCTGGAGTGTGTCCAACTATGGCTACACCTTC.

The table lists this clonotype with many counts. V and J are TRBV20-1 and TRBJ2-3; D uncertain. CDR3 length: 15 residues. V lost 1 base and J lost 0, with 11 bases in between. Germline CDR1 DFQATT, CDR2 SNEGSKA (reference sequence). The CDR3 region is CSARGYYDSTDTQYF. CDR3 DNA: TGCAGTGCTAGAGGGTATTACGACAGCACAGATACGCAGTATTTT.

This clonotype was observed many times. The chain links TRBV5-1 to TRBJ2-1; TRBD2 agrees at 13 bases. J was trimmed by 10 bases and V by 3 bases; bases with no gene match: 10. Germline assignment: CDR1 SGHRS and CDR2 YFSETQ. The CDR3 runs 16 residues. CDR3 sequence reads: CASSWGLAGSREEQFF. For the CDR3, the DNA is TGCGCCAGCAGCTGGGGACTAGCGGGATCCCGGGAGGAGCAGTTCTTC. The entire variable domain, with the rest obtained from reference TRBV5-1 and TRBJ2-1, is as follows: KAGVTQTPRYLIKTRGQQVTLSCSPISGHRSVSWYQQTPGQGLQFLFEYFSETQRNKGNFPGRFSGRQFSNSRSEMNVSTLELGDSALYLCASSWGLAGSREEQFFGPGTRLTVL.

This clonotype was detected a few times. The rearrangement uses TRBV5-1 and TRBJ2-3; D is ambiguous. This CDR3 is 14 amino acids long. The ends were cut back, 0 bases at V and 1 base at J, with 6 bases in the middle. The V gene's germline CDR1 is SGHRS and CDR2 YFSETQ. The CDR3 protein is CASSLERGTDTQYF. CDR3 coding DNA: TGCGCCAGCAGCTTGGAGAGAGGCACAGATACGCAGTATTTT.

The genes are TRBV29-1 and TRBJ2-2, with no clear D. Trimming took 5 bases from V and 6 from J, leaving 13 bases between them. The CDR3 length is 13 residues. Germline CDR1 and CDR2: SQVTM and ANQGSEA. CDR3 nucleotides: TGCAGCGTTAATAAAAAAGGATCCGGGGAGCTGTTTTTT. Amino acids: CSVNKKGSGELFF.

The rearrangement joins TRBV5-1 to TRBJ2-5, with a tentative D call TRBD2 (7 bases). V was trimmed by 1 base and J by 5 bases, leaving 15 bases between them. The germline CDR1 and CDR2 sequences are SGHRS and YFSETQ. This CDR3 contains 15 residues. For the CDR3, the DNA is TGCGCCAGCAGCTTGAGTTCGGGGGGCGCGGAGACCCAGTACTTC. It translates to CASSLSSGGAETQYF.

This clonotype was counted a few times. The chain is built from TRBV5-1 and TRBJ2-7; weak D call: TRBD2 (6 bases). The germline V gene encodes CDR1 SGHRS and CDR2 YFSETQ. CDR3 length equals 16 residues. The V and J ends lost 0 bases and 7 bases respectively, with 20 bases between them. The CDR3: CASSLVIQRASREQYF. The CDR3 DNA follows: TGCGCCAGCAGCTTGGTGATCCAGCGGGCCTCGAGGGAGCAGTACTTC. The complete variable domain, with remaining parts taken from reference TRBV5-1 and TRBJ2-7, reads KAGVTQTPRYLIKTRGQQVTLSCSPISGHRSVSWYQQTPGQGLQFLFEYFSETQRNKGNFPGRFSGRQFSNSRSEMNVSTLELGDSALYLCASSLVIQRASREQYFGPGTRLTVT.

V is TRBV5-1 and J is TRBJ2-4; 8 bases align to TRBD2. From germline, CDR1 is SGHRS and CDR2 YFSETQ. The CDR3 is made up of 15 amino acids. Losses at the gene ends were 0 bases for V and 7 bases for J; bases not matched to a gene: 6. CDR3: CASSLGSGSGNIQYF. In DNA, the CDR3 is TGCGCCAGCAGCTTGGGGAGCGGGAGTGGGAACATTCAGTACTTC.

This rearrangement joins TRBV5-1 to TRBJ2-3, with a tentative D call TRBD1 (6 bases). The CDR3 consists of 18 residues. Germline V gene data show CDR1 as SGHRS and CDR2 as YFSETQ. The V end lost 0 bases, the J end lost 0 bases, and 17 bases lay between the germline ends. CDR3 residues: CASSLAFPDSSSTDTQYF. CDR3 coding DNA: TGCGCCAGCAGCTTGGCCTTTCCGGACAGCTCTAGCACAGATACGCAGTATTTT.

Many counts were recorded for this clonotype. The V call is TRBV28, the J call TRBJ2-7; possibly TRBD1 or TRBD2 for D (5 bases each). This CDR3 has 14 residues. Germline-derived CDR1 and CDR2 are MDHEN and SYDVKM. The V and J ends lost 7 bases and 0 bases respectively, with 13 bases between them. CDR3 amino acids: CASIGAPNSYEQYF. For the CDR3, the DNA is TGTGCCAGCATCGGGGCCCCTAACTCCTACGAGCAGTACTTC.

The chain joins TRBV12-3 or TRBV12-4 to TRBJ2-7; D tentatively fits TRBD1 or TRBD2 (5 bases each). CDR3 size: 18 residues. In DNA, the CDR3 is TGTACCTTCAGTCCCCACACCCGGGGCATTGGGAATTCCTACGAGCAGTACTTC. Its protein product is CTFSPHTRGIGNSYEQYF.

This clonotype was counted at least ten times. The chain uses TRBV7-2 and TRBJ2-5, with D hard to call. Germline CDR1 reads SGHTA; CDR2 reads FQGNSA. CDR3 length equals 13 residues. V gave up 2 bases and J gave up 5 bases, with 9 bases separating them. This chain's CDR3 is CASSLRLPETQYF. The CDR3 nucleotides are TGTGCCAGCAGCTTACGTCTCCCGGAGACCCAGTACTTC.

This clonotype was counted ten times or more. The chain uses TRBV3-1 and TRBJ2-1; either TRBD1 or TRBD2 may supply D (5 bases each). The CDR3 extends over 12 amino acids. Germline V lookup: CDR1 LGHDT, CDR2 YNNKEL (reference sequence). Trimming cost V 2 bases and J 10 bases, with 9 bases left between them. CDR3 residues: CASSQTGTEQFF. CDR3 sequence (DNA): TGTGCCAGCAGCCAAACCGGGACGGAGCAGTTCTTC.

This clonotype was observed many times. CDR3 sequence (DNA): TGTGCCAGCTCACAATCTGTAGGGCAGGCTGAGCAGTTCTTC. It encodes CASSQSVGQAEQFF. The rearrangement joins TRBV18 to TRBJ2-1; D is uncertain. The CDR3 sequence is 14 residues long. Germline values: CDR1 KGHSH, CDR2 LQKENI. With 4 bases removed from V and 9 bases from J, the gap between germline ends came to 16 bases.

This clonotype was observed a handful of times. The gene calls are TRBV5-1 and TRBJ2-1; either TRBD1 or TRBD2 may supply D (5 bases each). Germline assignment: CDR1 SGHRS and CDR2 YFSETQ. The CDR3 sequence is 14 residues long. V lost 7 bases, J lost 12 bases, and 23 bases lay in between. The CDR3 nucleotides are TGCGCCAGCGTCAGATCACCGGGGCCGGAAAGGCAGTTCTTC. The encoded protein is CASVRSPGPERQFF.